These T cell receptor beta chains were read from a single sample in a study of blood T cells in healthy people across ages. MiXCR, run by TCRdb on the 5' RACE reads, gives a single entry per CDR3 protein. The data show around 690,000 distinct CDR3 sequences, under 65% seen once. Sequences were obtained from blood. The receptors shown here come from a man between 60 and 75 years old in good health. CDR3s include the opening cysteine and the closing phenylalanine or tryptophan. D genes are given only for firm matches. A row's size may be missing; if present it is once, few, many or a size class.

DNA: TGTGCCAGCACCAGATCGACAGGCCAGGCCAATGAGCAGTTCTTC; CDR3: CASTRSTGQANEQFF; size: .; D: .; J: TRBJ2-1; V: TRBV6-6
DNA: TGTGCCAGCAGCGTAGAGGGAACGACTTACAATGAGCAGTTCTTC; CDR3: CASSVEGTTYNEQFF; size: few; D: .; J: TRBJ2-1; V: TRBV9
DNA: TGTGCCAGCAACTCGGACGCCACTAGCACAGATACGCAGTATTTT; CDR3: CASNSDATSTDTQYF; size: .; D: .; J: TRBJ2-3; V: TRBV2
DNA: TGTGCCAGCAGCGCGCGGACAATTCACGGCAATGAGCAGTTCTTC; CDR3: CASSARTIHGNEQFF; size: .; D: .; J: TRBJ2-1; V: TRBV7-9
DNA: TGTGCCAGCAGTTACTCTTTGGTGAATTCACCCCTCCACTTT; CDR3: CASSYSLVNSPLHF; size: .; D: .; J: TRBJ1-6; V: TRBV6-5
DNA: TGTGCCAGCAGCGCCTATAATCCACCCCTCCACTTT; CDR3: CASSAYNPPLHF; size: .; D: .; J: TRBJ1-6; V: TRBV11-1
DNA: TGTGCCAGCACCCCTTCCGGGTGGGATACTGAAGCTTTCTTT; CDR3: CASTPSGWDTEAFF; size: .; D: .; J: TRBJ1-1; V: TRBV12-3/TRBV12-4
DNA: TGCGCCAGCAGCTTGGTGGAGGGTGGCAACTACGAGCAGTACTTC; CDR3: CASSLVEGGNYEQYF; size: few; D: .; J: TRBJ2-7; V: TRBV5-1
DNA: TGTGCCAGCAGACCTCAGGGTATCTCTGGGGCCAACGTCCTGACTTTC; CDR3: CASRPQGISGANVLTF; size: .; D: .; J: TRBJ2-6; V: TRBV6-5
DNA: TGTGCCAGCAGCGCCAACAGGGATGCTGGGGCCAACGTCCTGACTTTC; CDR3: CASSANRDAGANVLTF; size: few; D: .; J: TRBJ2-6; V: TRBV7-9
DNA: TGTGCCAGCAGCACTGACGGCTACTCCTACAATGAGCAGTTCTTC; CDR3: CASSTDGYSYNEQFF; size: .; D: .; J: TRBJ2-1; V: TRBV6-5